Sequencing of this TCR beta chain was carried out in a study of cytomegalovirus exposure and HLA in healthy donors. There are a few counts of this clone. The target antigen is unknown. The PCR ran on 60 Vbeta and 13 Jbeta primers. The repertoire was sequenced with immunoSEQ multiplex PCR; TCRdb's copy has only in-frame clones and lacks some. In the table there are roughly 150,000 clones, about 79% of which are singletons. Overall study findings and caveats: Reports showed the classifier diagnosing cytomegalovirus status with high specificity and sensitivity. There was a cluster of highly shared sequence variants that was likely a sequencing artifact.

Germline lookup yields CDR1 SEHNR and CDR2 FQNEAQ (reference sequence). Trimming removed 1 base at V and 4 bases at J, with 10 bases between. The CDR3 runs to 14 residues. The donors comprised healthy bone marrow donors. The sequencing sample was made of PBMCs. This TCR derives from a male donor in good health and CMV-seronegative. V usage is TRBV7-9 and J usage is TRBJ1-1; D gene ambiguous. The CDR3 reads CASSLVYRGTEAFF. The DNA of the CDR3 is TGTGCCAGCAGCTTAGTCTACCGCGGCACTGAAGCTTTCTTT.